The 28 T cell receptor beta chains presented below share a single source sample, sequenced in a study of control samples from healthy donors and cancer patients. TCRdb's table, derived via immunoSEQ multiplex PCR, lists solely in-frame clones and lacks some. Found here are some 130,000 clones, approximately 92% of them singletons; the top ten hold around 2.1%. The sample was blood. Receptors were obtained from a woman between 45 and 65 years old in good health.

CDR3 protein: CASRDKHQSYTEAFF. CDR3 nucleotide sequence: TGCGCCAGCAGGGATAAACATCAGAGCTACACTGAAGCTTTCTTT. This chain connects TRBV10-2 to TRBJ1-1, with D uncertain. The length of the CDR3 is 15 residues. The germline V and J ends were trimmed by 6 bases and 3 bases, with 17 bases remaining between them. Germline V gives CDR1 WSHSY, CDR2 SAAADI.

The rearrangement uses TRBV7-8 and TRBJ2-5; TRBD2 aligns across 11 bases. This CDR3 has 15 residues. The germline gives CDR1 SGHVS, CDR2 FQNEAQ. The J segment lost 5 bases and the V segment lost 0 bases, leaving 2 bases of the junction unmatched. The CDR3 DNA reads as TGTGCCAGCAGCTTAGCACTAGCGGGAGAGGAGACCCAGTACTTC. This encodes CASSLALAGEETQYF.

This chain links TRBV27 with TRBJ1-2; 10 bases agree with TRBD1. The CDR3 contains 12 residues. Unmatched junction bases numbered 2, after V lost 9 bases and J lost 4 bases. Per germline, CDR1 MNHEY and CDR2 SMNVEV (reference sequence). This CDR3 reads CASRDRGYGYTF. In nucleotides, the CDR3 is TGTGCCAGTCGGGACAGGGGCTATGGCTACACCTTC.

The J gene is TRBJ2-1, the V gene TRBV7-9; 9 bases match TRBD2. Germline CDR1 SEHNR, CDR2 FQNEAQ (reference sequence). The CDR3 is 13 residues long. With 8 bases clipped from V and 2 bases from J, the junction kept 1 base outside the gene matches. Here the CDR3 reads CASERGAYNEQFF. The CDR3 coding sequence is TGTGCCAGCGAGCGGGGGGCCTACAATGAGCAGTTCTTC.

This chain connects TRBV28 to TRBJ2-1, with TRBD2 identical over 13 bases. Germline lookup yields CDR1 MDHEN and CDR2 SYDVKM. CDR3 length: 19 amino acids. The V and J ends lost 3 bases and 6 bases, in that order; junction bases with no gene match: 14. The CDR3 loop reads CASSFLGDGLAGVGNEQFF. The CDR3 DNA reads as TGTGCCAGCAGTTTCCTCGGGGACGGACTAGCGGGAGTCGGCAATGAGCAGTTCTTC. The whole variable domain, filled in from reference TRBV28 and TRBJ2-1, reads DVKVTQSSRYLVKRTGEKVFLECVQDMDHENMFWYRQDPGLGLRLIYFSYDVKMKEKGDIPEGYSVSREKKERFSLILESASTNQTSMYLCASSFLGDGLAGVGNEQFFGPGTRLTVL.

This chain connects TRBV5-4 to TRBJ1-5; D is unclear. This CDR3 comprises 13 residues. Between the trimmed V and J ends, which lost 3 bases and 9 bases, there was a span of 13 bases. Per the germline V gene, CDR1 is SGHNT and CDR2 is YYREEE (reference sequence). This CDR3 is CASSSGREGPQHF. The CDR3 DNA is TGTGCCAGCAGCTCGGGGAGGGAGGGGCCCCAGCATTTT.

This clone came up a few times. This chain connects TRBV6-5 to TRBJ1-2; TRBD1 agrees at 8 bases. The CDR3 length is 12 residues. Trimming took 6 bases from V and 8 from J; bases not matched to a gene: 5. Germline V CDR1 and CDR2: MNHEY, SVGAGI. The CDR3, as DNA: TGTGCCAGCAGCGAGGACAGGGTCGGCTACACCTTC. It codes for CASSEDRVGYTF.

This clone was detected once. This sequence joins TRBV21-1 and TRBJ2-3; TRBD2 is taken as the D call from the table, unchecked against the DNA. TRBV21-1 is noted as a pseudogene. The CDR3 has 19 amino acids. This CDR3 reads CASSSRGGTSGREEGTQYF. Written as DNA, the CDR3 is TGTGCCAGCAGCTCACGGGGAGGGACTAGCGGGAGAGAGGAGGGTACGCAGTATTTT.

The chain combines TRBV29-1 with TRBJ1-4; 9 nucleotides line up with TRBD1. This CDR3 comprises 13 residues. Germline V gives CDR1 SQVTM, CDR2 ANQGSEA. V shed 7 bases and J 7 bases; nucleotides not matched to a gene: 7. Here the CDR3 DNA reads TGCAGCGCAACGGGACAGGGTGGTGAAAAACTGTTTTTT. Residues: CSATGQGGEKLFF.

The DNA of the CDR3 is TGTGCCAGTAGTATAACGGGCCCTGGGGCCAACGTCCTGACTTTC. Residues: CASSITGPGANVLTF. V is TRBV19 and J is TRBJ2-6; unclear D gene. V lost 2 bases to trimming and J lost 2 bases, with 7 bases between them. The CDR3 is made up of 15 amino acids. Germline CDR1 LNHDA, CDR2 SQIVND (reference sequence).

The J gene is TRBJ2-5, the V gene TRBV4-2; perhaps TRBD2 as D (7 bases). The V and J ends lost 0 bases and 5 bases respectively, with 16 bases between them. Looked up from germline, CDR1 is LGHNA and CDR2 is YNFKEQ. This CDR3 has 16 residues. The CDR3 coding sequence is TGTGCCAGCAGCCAAGAAAGCGGGGCAGGGGTGGAGACCCAGTACTTC. Translating it yields CASSQESGAGVETQYF.

The V and J genes are TRBV7-9 and TRBJ2-1, with a weak D call TRBD2 (6 bases). Trimming removed 0 bases at V and 2 bases at J, with 8 bases between. Looked up from germline, CDR1 is SEHNR and CDR2 is FQNEAQ (reference sequence). The CDR3 runs 15 residues. CDR3 sequence reads: CASSLASGTYNEQFF. As DNA, the CDR3 is TGTGCCAGCAGCTTAGCTAGCGGTACCTACAATGAGCAGTTCTTC. The variable domain in full, completed from reference TRBV7-9 and TRBJ2-1, reads DTGVSQNPRHKITKRGQNVTFRCDPISEHNRLYWYRQTLGQGPEFLTYFQNEAQLEKSRLLSDRFSAERPKGSFSTLEIQRTEQGDSAMYLCASSLASGTYNEQFFGPGTRLTVL.

This chain uses TRBV5-1 with TRBJ2-2; D is possibly TRBD1 or TRBD2 (6 bases each). Per germline, CDR1 SGHRS and CDR2 YFSETQ. V gave up 0 bases and J gave up 6 bases, with 12 bases separating them. The CDR3 covers 15 residues. CDR3 loop: CASSLGQVAAGELFF. CDR3 nucleotide sequence: TGCGCCAGCAGCTTGGGACAGGTAGCGGCCGGGGAGCTGTTTTTT.

Only a few counts were recorded for this clone. The chain links TRBV6-1 to TRBJ1-3; D unresolved. This CDR3 region has 19 residues. Germline loops: CDR1 MNHNS, CDR2 SASEGT. Trimming stripped 2 bases from V and 4 bases from J, with 24 bases between. For the CDR3, the DNA is TGTGCCAGCAGTGAAACCCCTTTCCAAGTAATACGTAGGGGAAACACCATATATTTT. Protein product: CASSETPFQVIRRGNTIYF.

As DNA, the CDR3 is TGTGCCAGTAACGGACAGGGCTATGGCTACACCTTC. Amino acids: CASNGQGYGYTF. The V call is TRBV19, the J call TRBJ1-2, with 8 nucleotides matching TRBD1. This CDR3 has 12 residues. The germline V gene has CDR1 LNHDA and CDR2 SQIVND (reference sequence). After removal of 7 bases from V and 4 bases from J, the junction contained 2 bases not matched to a gene.

V gene TRBV4-2 combines with J gene TRBJ2-7; possible D gene TRBD1, 5 bases. There are 14 residues in the CDR3. In germline, CDR1 is LGHNA, CDR2 YNFKEQ. Trimming pared 3 bases from V and 4 bases from J, leaving 13 bases between. Here the CDR3 reads CASSHGPDSYEQYF. The CDR3 nucleotides are TGTGCCAGCAGCCATGGGCCCGACAGTTACGAGCAGTACTTC.

The chain carries TRBV15 and TRBJ1-4; 10 positions match TRBD1. The J segment lost 0 bases and the V segment lost 5 bases, leaving 3 bases of the junction unmatched. Germline CDR1 and CDR2: LNHNV and YYDKDF (reference sequence). This CDR3 has 16 amino acids. The CDR3 sequence: CATSPGQGATNEKLFF. The CDR3 bases are TGTGCCACCAGCCCTGGACAGGGGGCAACTAATGAAAAACTGTTTTTT.

This rearrangement joins TRBV30 to TRBJ1-2; 7 bases are a match to TRBD1. Trimming removed 0 bases from V and 3 bases from J; junction bases left unmatched: 1. The germline V gene has CDR1 GTSNPN and CDR2 SVGIG (reference sequence). CDR3 length equals 13 residues. This CDR3 reads CAWSVTGDYGYTF. In nucleotides, the CDR3 is TGTGCCTGGAGTGTAACAGGGGACTATGGCTACACCTTC.

The chain has TRBV6-6 and TRBJ2-2; no reliable D call. The ends were cut back, 2 bases at V and 7 bases at J, with 8 bases in the middle. CDR3 length: 13 residues. CDR1 MNHNY and CDR2 SVGAGI come from the germline V gene (reference sequence). The CDR3 region has the DNA TGTGCCAGCAGTTACGTGAGAAGCGGGGAGCTGTTTTTT. Its protein is CASSYVRSGELFF.

This clone was observed once. V gene TRBV30 combines with J gene TRBJ1-6; D remains ambiguous. CDR3 length: 15 residues. The germline V gene has CDR1 GTSNPN and CDR2 SVGIG (reference sequence). Between the trimmed V and J ends, which lost 3 bases and 0 bases, there was a span of 9 bases. In DNA form, the CDR3 reads TGTGCCTGGAGGGAAAGGAGCTCCTATAATTCACCCCTCCACTTT. It encodes CAWRERSSYNSPLHF. The whole variable domain, remainder taken from reference TRBV30 and TRBJ1-6, is SQTIHQWPATLVQPVGSPLSLECTVEGTSNPNLYWYRQAAGRGLQLLFYSVGIGQISSEVPQNLSASRPQDRQFILSSKKLLLSDSGFYLCAWRERSSYNSPLHFGNGTRLTVT.

The rearrangement uses TRBV10-3 and TRBJ1-4; maybe TRBD1 (5 bases). CDR3 size: 13 residues. The V gene lost 7 bases and the J gene lost 7 bases, with 13 bases spanning the gap. The germline CDR1 and CDR2 sequences are ENHRY and SYGVKD. Here the CDR3 DNA reads TGTGCCATCAATAGGGGTGGAGGTGAAAAACTGTTTTTT. It is translated as CAINRGGGEKLFF.

V is TRBV6-4 and J is TRBJ1-1; D is unresolved. The CDR3 sequence is 14 residues long. V was pared by 3 bases and J by 1 base, with 9 bases between. CDR1 MRHNA and CDR2 SNTAGT come from the germline V gene. The CDR3 here is CASSETVANTEAFF. DNA for the CDR3: TGTGCCAGCAGTGAAACGGTGGCGAACACTGAAGCTTTCTTT.

This chain uses TRBV2 with TRBJ2-2; tentatively, D is TRBD1 or TRBD2 (5 bases each). The CDR3 loop spans 16 amino acids. CDR1 is SNHLY and CDR2 is FYNNEI in the germline V gene. V was cut by 4 bases and J by 3 bases, with 15 bases left in between. CDR3 DNA: TGTGCCAGCAGTGCAAGGGGAGAGGGGTACACCGGGGAGCTGTTTTTT. The encoded protein is CASSARGEGYTGELFF.

The chain is built from TRBV27 and TRBJ2-5, with 9 nucleotides matching TRBD2. The CDR3 covers 16 residues. In germline, CDR1 is MNHEY, CDR2 SMNVEV (reference sequence). The V gene end was trimmed by 2 bases and the J gene end by 1 base; junction bases not matched to a gene: 5. CDR3 protein: CASSLPLAGSQETQYF. DNA of the CDR3: TGTGCCAGCAGTTTACCGCTAGCGGGAAGCCAAGAGACCCAGTACTTC.

The chain has TRBV7-9 and TRBJ1-5, with D possibly TRBD1 on 6 matching bases. Looked up from germline, CDR1 is SEHNR and CDR2 is FQNEAQ (reference sequence). The CDR3 runs 15 residues. V dropped 4 bases and J dropped 6 bases, with 16 bases sitting between them. The DNA for the CDR3 is TGTGCCAGCAGCTCAGGGGTCGCGGCGGGTCAGCCCCAGCATTTT. Translating it yields CASSSGVAAGQPQHF.

This chain links TRBV29-1 with TRBJ2-7; TRBD1 matches 9 bases. The V gene end was trimmed by 4 bases and the J gene end by 3 bases; junction bases not matched to a gene: 7. This CDR3 is 14 amino acids long. Germline V gene data show CDR1 as SQVTM and CDR2 as ANQGSEA. CDR3 residues: CSVVSDRGIYEQYF. For the CDR3, the DNA is TGCAGCGTTGTTAGTGACAGGGGGATCTACGAGCAGTACTTC.

The chain joins TRBV3-1 (or the pseudogene TRBV3-2) to TRBJ2-2; D assignment may be TRBD1 or TRBD2 (5 bases each). The CDR3 runs 14 residues. The V end was cut by 1 base, the J end by 6 bases, with 9 bases between. Germline CDR1 LGHDT, CDR2 YNNKEL (reference sequence). The CDR3 loop is CASSQARGAGELFF. The CDR3 DNA reads TGTGCCAGCAGCCAAGCGAGGGGAGCCGGGGAGCTGTTTTTT.

The gene calls are TRBV5-1 and TRBJ2-1; no clear D gene. CDR1 is SGHRS, CDR2 YFSETQ, per germline. V was clipped by 4 bases and J by 0 bases, with 11 bases between them. The CDR3 loop spans 15 amino acids. This chain's CDR3 is CASSPSVGSYNEQFF. For the CDR3, the DNA is TGCGCCAGCAGCCCCAGTGTGGGCTCCTACAATGAGCAGTTCTTC. Full variable domain (missing parts from reference TRBV5-1 and TRBJ2-1): KAGVTQTPRYLIKTRGQQVTLSCSPISGHRSVSWYQQTPGQGLQFLFEYFSETQRNKGNFPGRFSGRQFSNSRSEMNVSTLELGDSALYLCASSPSVGSYNEQFFGPGTRLTVL.